One and the same sample provided the 26 T cell receptor beta chains below, sequenced in a study of radiation and T cells in renal cell carcinoma (dated by TCRdb to between 2020 and 2021). This specimen's time point label, interpreted: blood 2 weeks post-SBRT. The intended sense of this specimen's treatment or condition label: 15 Gy SBRT to primary tumor, nephrectomy 4 weeks later. Library creation used the immunoSEQ multiplex PCR assay. Here the immuneACCESS table is served through TCRdb, limited to in-frame sequences with V and J called. Missing clones are a known gap in these copies; in checked studies unresolved V genes cover under half, and the rest lacks a known reason. In all, the sample holds some 120,000 clones, and around 81% of those were seen once. Clones ranked in the top ten supply about 5.3% of the sample. The sequencing used blood, collected from a patient whose treatment included radiotherapy and nephrectomy. These receptors all come from a man over 45 with renal cell carcinoma.

The V call is TRBV6-5, the J call TRBJ1-1; no definite D call. The germline V and J ends were trimmed by 2 bases and 4 bases, with 8 bases remaining between them. In germline, CDR1 is MNHEY, CDR2 SVGAGI. This CDR3 has 13 amino acids. The CDR3 nucleotides are TGTGCCAGCAGTTACGGTGGTAGCACTGAAGCTTTCTTT. Translated, it gives CASSYGGSTEAFF.

CDR3 sequence: CASSVGLNEKLFF. Written as DNA, the CDR3 is TGTGCCAGCAGCGTAGGTCTCAATGAAAAACTGTTTTTT. V gene TRBV9 combines with J gene TRBJ1-4; D gene uncertain. Germline CDR1 is SGDLS and CDR2 is YYNGEE. The V end was cut by 0 bases, the J end by 5 bases, with 5 bases between. The CDR3 is made up of 13 amino acids.

In DNA form, the CDR3 reads TGTGCCAGCAGTCCTACAGGGGGTAGTCAGCCCCAGCATTTT. Its protein is CASSPTGGSQPQHF. This rearrangement joins TRBV6-4 to TRBJ1-5; 8 bases fit TRBD1. Germline CDR1 MRHNA, CDR2 SNTAGT. Trimming removed 5 bases from V and 6 bases from J; junction bases left unmatched: 6. This CDR3 comprises 14 residues.

The gene calls are TRBV30 and TRBJ2-1, with D maybe TRBD1 (6 bases). The CDR3 totals 13 residues. Trimming took off 6 bases at V and 9 bases at J, with 18 bases between the two ends. CDR1 is GTSNPN, CDR2 SVGIG, per germline (reference sequence). CDR3 loop: CACQGIRGSEQFF. The CDR3 coding sequence is TGTGCCTGCCAGGGGATTAGGGGTTCTGAGCAGTTCTTC.

This chain's CDR3 is CASSFPPGTGLLSYEQYF. CDR3 nucleotides: TGTGCCAGCAGTTTCCCGCCGGGGACAGGGTTACTGTCCTACGAGCAGTACTTC. This sequence joins TRBV28 and TRBJ2-7; 9 nucleotides line up with TRBD1. CDR1 and CDR2 from the germline V gene are MDHEN and SYDVKM. This CDR3 region has 18 residues. Losses at the gene ends were 3 bases for V and 1 base for J; bases not matched to a gene: 13.

The gene calls are TRBV11-1 and TRBJ2-7; 9 bases are shared with TRBD1. The germline V gene has CDR1 SGHAT and CDR2 FQDESV (reference sequence). Germline trimming cut 7 bases from V and 4 bases from J; bases unmatched to any gene: 11. This CDR3 comprises 15 residues. The CDR3 nucleotides read TGTGCCAGCAAACTACTTGCGGACAGGGGTTACGAGCAGTACTTC. Translated: CASKLLADRGYEQYF.

The chain couples TRBV5-4 to TRBJ1-6; perhaps TRBD1 as D (5 bases). CDR3 length: 14 residues. The V gene lost 2 bases and the J gene lost 9 bases, with 12 bases spanning the gap. CDR1 is SGHNT and CDR2 is YYREEE in the germline V gene (reference sequence). CDR3: CASSFDDSVSPLHF. CDR3 nucleotide sequence: TGTGCCAGCAGCTTCGACGACAGCGTTTCACCCCTCCACTTT. The full variable domain, with the rest looked up from reference TRBV5-4 and TRBJ1-6, is ETGVTQSPTHLIKTRGQQVTLRCSSQSGHNTVSWYQQALGQGPQFIFQYYREEENGRGNFPPRFSGLQFPNYSSELNVNALELDDSALYLCASSFDDSVSPLHFGNGTRLTVT.

The chain employs TRBV5-4 and TRBJ2-7, with TRBD2 identical over 7 bases. Trimming at V came to 0 bases and at J to 0 bases, leaving 6 bases not matched to a gene. This CDR3 region has 16 residues. Germline V gene lookup returns CDR1 SGHNT and CDR2 YYREEE (reference sequence). The CDR3 nucleotides read TGTGCCAGCAGCTTGGGGGGAGGGGCGAACTCCTACGAGCAGTACTTC. Amino acid sequence: CASSLGGGANSYEQYF.

A single count supports this clone. The chain joins TRBV7-2 to TRBJ1-2; D is uncertain. The CDR3 sequence is 12 residues long. With 5 bases removed from V and 1 base from J, the gap between germline ends came to 5 bases. CDR1 and CDR2 from the germline V gene are SGHTA and FQGNSA. The CDR3 bases are TGTGCCAGCAGCCACAATAACTATGGCTACACCTTC. It is translated as CASSHNNYGYTF.

This chain connects TRBV5-4 to TRBJ2-5; no clear D gene. The germline gives CDR1 SGHNT, CDR2 YYREEE (reference sequence). Trimming removed 1 base from V and 4 bases from J, with 8 bases in between. The CDR3 runs to 13 residues. CDR3 nucleotide sequence: TGTGCCAGCAGCTTGCCAGACCGAGAGACCCAGTACTTC. This gives the protein CASSLPDRETQYF. Together with reference TRBV5-4 and TRBJ2-5, the CDR3 gives the full variable domain: ETGVTQSPTHLIKTRGQQVTLRCSSQSGHNTVSWYQQALGQGPQFIFQYYREEENGRGNFPPRFSGLQFPNYSSELNVNALELDDSALYLCASSLPDRETQYFGPGTRLLVL.

The chain has TRBV13 and TRBJ2-3; 9 nucleotides match TRBD2. From germline, CDR1 is PRHDT and CDR2 FYEKMQ (reference sequence). The length of the CDR3 is 14 residues. The junction had 1 base not matched to a gene; V was cut back by 1 base and J by 5 bases. The CDR3 coding sequence is TGTGCCAGCAGCTTAGTTAGCGGGGGAGATACGCAGTATTTT. Protein sequence: CASSLVSGGDTQYF.

About this clone: At the DNA level, this CDR3 is encoded by other sequences in the same sample as well. The chain uses TRBV9 and TRBJ2-5, with 12 bases that match TRBD2. This CDR3 has 14 amino acids. V lost 4 bases, J lost 5 bases, and 3 bases stayed unmatched. CDR1 and CDR2 (germline): SGDLS, YYNGEE. This CDR3 is CASSPLAGGETQYF. CDR3 coding DNA: TGTGCCAGCAGCCCACTAGCGGGAGGCGAGACCCAGTACTTC.

The rearrangement links TRBV10-3 to TRBJ1-4; no clear D. This CDR3 contains 13 residues. Germline-derived CDR1 and CDR2 are ENHRY and SYGVKD. Deletions cut 9 bases from V and 8 bases from J, with 16 bases between. CDR3 coding DNA: TGTGCCATTCGCGAGAGTTTACGCGAAAAACTGTTTTTT. It yields the protein CAIRESLREKLFF.

The chain couples TRBV9 to TRBJ1-3; 7 bases agree with TRBD1. The CDR3 has 18 amino acids. V was pared by 3 bases and J by 3 bases, with 15 bases of the junction left unmatched. Germline V CDR1 and CDR2: SGDLS, YYNGEE. The CDR3 nucleotides are TGTGCCAGCAGCGCCCACACCGGACAGGTACGGAGTGGAAACACCATATATTTT. Translation gives CASSAHTGQVRSGNTIYF.

The chain combines TRBV30 with TRBJ1-2, with 7 bases fitting TRBD1. This CDR3 spans 11 amino acids. V trimming: 7 bases; J trimming: 8 bases; junction bases outside the gene matches: 7. Germline assignment: CDR1 GTSNPN and CDR2 SVGIG (reference sequence). The CDR3 nucleotides read TGTGCCTCGCGAGGGACAGTGGGCTACACCTTC. Translated: CASRGTVGYTF.

The chain joins TRBV7-8 to TRBJ1-5; weak D call: TRBD1 (5 bases). The V gene's germline CDR1 is SGHVS and CDR2 FQNEAQ. Trimming removed 1 base at V and 7 bases at J, with 14 bases between. This CDR3 contains 15 residues. The CDR3 here is CASSLDSGPPQPQHF. The CDR3 nucleotides read TGTGCCAGCAGCTTAGATTCGGGGCCCCCCCAGCCCCAGCATTTT. Filled out from reference TRBV7-8 and TRBJ1-5, the complete variable domain reads GAGVSQSPRYKVAKRGQDVALRCDPISGHVSLFWYQQALGQGPEFLTYFQNEAQLDKSGLPSDRFFAERPEGSVSTLKIQRTQQEDSAVYLCASSLDSGPPQPQHFGDGTRLSIL.

The chain recombines TRBV27 with TRBJ2-1; D is perhaps TRBD1 (6 bases). CDR1 is MNHEY and CDR2 is SMNVEV in the germline V gene (reference sequence). Trimming removed 3 bases from V and 8 bases from J, with 17 bases in between. This CDR3 is built from 15 residues. The CDR3 DNA sequence: TGTGCCAGCAGTTTCAAACAGGGCATCTTGGATGAGCAGTTCTTC. This gives the protein CASSFKQGILDEQFF.

The V call is TRBV2, the J call TRBJ1-5; 11 bases line up with TRBD1. After removal of 7 bases from V and 5 bases from J, the junction contained 7 bases not matched to a gene. In germline, CDR1 is SNHLY, CDR2 FYNNEI. The CDR3 has 15 amino acids. CDR3 bases: TGTGCCAGCAACGGACAGGGGGCGGATTATCAGCCCCAGCATTTT. As protein: CASNGQGADYQPQHF.

This clone has only one observation. The chain links TRBV5-1 to TRBJ1-1; D perhaps matches TRBD1 (6 bases). There are 15 residues in the CDR3. Germline-derived CDR1 and CDR2 are SGHRS and YFSETQ. Trimming left V 1 base short and J 1 base short, with 11 bases between. DNA of the CDR3: TGCGCCAGCAGCTTGTGGGGGGGACAGAACACTGAAGCTTTCTTT. It translates to CASSLWGGQNTEAFF.

The rearrangement uses TRBV2 and TRBJ1-4; D is unresolved. The germline V gene encodes CDR1 SNHLY and CDR2 FYNNEI. Trimming removed 3 bases at V and 2 bases at J, with 7 bases between. The CDR3 totals 14 residues. The CDR3 is CASSDNLTNEKLFF. CDR3 in DNA: TGTGCCAGCAGTGATAACCTTACTAATGAAAAACTGTTTTTT.

The chain carries TRBV12-2 and TRBJ1-1. TRBV12-2 is described as a pseudogene. The CDR3 runs 14 residues. The CDR3 reads CASRFVNQNTEAFF. The CDR3 DNA reads TGTGCAAGTCGCTTTGTAAACCAGAACACTGAAGCTTTCTTT.

The genes are TRBV28 and TRBJ2-7; 12 bases align to TRBD2. Trimming took 10 bases from V and 3 from J; bases not matched to a gene: 10. The CDR3 spans 15 residues. Germline values: CDR1 MDHEN, CDR2 SYDVKM. The DNA for the CDR3 is TGTGCCACTCAAGGACTAGCGGGATATCTCTACGAGCAGTACTTC. Translating it yields CATQGLAGYLYEQYF.

The chain has TRBV11-2 and TRBJ1-2; 11 nucleotides align to TRBD1. V lost 5 bases, J lost 7 bases, and 9 bases stayed unmatched. Germline V gene data show CDR1 as SGHAT and CDR2 as FQNNGV. This CDR3 has 15 residues. The CDR3 DNA reads TGTGCCAGCAGCCCCCGGACAGGGGGCGCCTCTGGCTACACCTTC. Encoded protein: CASSPRTGGASGYTF.

As DNA, the CDR3 is TGTGCCAGCTCCCAAGACAGGGGGCAGATCGGGGAGCTGTTTTTT. Its translation is CASSQDRGQIGELFF. The chain recombines TRBV18 with TRBJ2-2, with 10 positions matching TRBD1. Germline V CDR1 and CDR2: KGHSH, LQKENI. With 6 bases clipped from V and 7 bases from J, the junction kept 8 bases outside the gene matches. This CDR3 has 15 residues.

The chain recombines TRBV5-1 with TRBJ2-7; no firm D call. The CDR3 has 16 residues. Germline V gene lookup returns CDR1 SGHRS and CDR2 YFSETQ. V shed 0 bases and J shed 2 bases, with 15 bases lying between them. The CDR3 here is CASSLAPTSSTYEQYF. CDR3 nucleotide sequence: TGCGCCAGCAGCTTGGCACCAACCTCCTCAACCTACGAGCAGTACTTC.

The CDR3 DNA sequence: TGTGCCAGCAGTTCGAGGGGGTCGGGACAAGAGACCCAGTACTTC. Its protein product is CASSSRGSGQETQYF. The V and J genes are TRBV9 and TRBJ2-5, with a tentative D call TRBD1 (6 bases). V shed 5 bases and J shed 2 bases, with 16 bases lying between them. This CDR3 contains 15 residues. Germline V gene sequence: CDR1 SGDLS, CDR2 YYNGEE. Supplemented by reference TRBV9 and TRBJ2-5, the full variable domain reads DSGVTQTPKHLITATGQRVTLRCSPRSGDLSVYWYQQSLDQGLQFLIQYYNGEERAKGNILERFSAQQFPDLHSELNLSSLELGDSALYFCASSSRGSGQETQYFGPGTRLLVL.